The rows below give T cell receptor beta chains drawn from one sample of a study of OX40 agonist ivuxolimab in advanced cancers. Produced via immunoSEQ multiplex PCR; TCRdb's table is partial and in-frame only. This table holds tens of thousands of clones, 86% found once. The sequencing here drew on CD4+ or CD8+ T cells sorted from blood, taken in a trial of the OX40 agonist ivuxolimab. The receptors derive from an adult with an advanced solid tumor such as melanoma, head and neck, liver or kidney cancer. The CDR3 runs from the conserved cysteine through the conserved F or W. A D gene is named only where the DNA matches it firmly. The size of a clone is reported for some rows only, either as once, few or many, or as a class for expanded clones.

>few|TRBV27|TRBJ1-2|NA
CASSSAGVDGYTF
TGTGCCAGCAGTTCGGCAGGGGTGGATGGCTACACCTTC
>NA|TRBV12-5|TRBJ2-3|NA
CASGWGPDTQYF
TGTGCTAGTGGATGGGGCCCAGATACGCAGTATTTT
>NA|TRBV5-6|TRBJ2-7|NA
CASSLQGPEQYF
TGTGCCAGCAGCTTGCAGGGACCCGAGCAGTACTTC
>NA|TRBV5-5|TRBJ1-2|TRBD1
CASSFTQGALGYTF
TGTGCCAGCAGCTTCACTCAGGGGGCGCTTGGCTACACCTTC
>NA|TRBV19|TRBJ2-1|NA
CASSIASYNEQFF
TGTGCCAGTAGTATAGCGTCCTACAATGAGCAGTTCTTC
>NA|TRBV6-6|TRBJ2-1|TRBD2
CASSYGPKRGNEQFF
TGTGCCAGCAGTTACGGCCCCAAGCGGGGGAATGAGCAGTTCTTC
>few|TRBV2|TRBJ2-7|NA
CASRPTPPYEQYF
TGTGCCAGCAGACCCACACCTCCCTACGAGCAGTACTTC
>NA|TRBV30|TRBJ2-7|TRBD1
CAWIRDSYEQYF
TGTGCCTGGATCCGGGACAGCTACGAGCAGTACTTC
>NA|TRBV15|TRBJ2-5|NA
CATSRGEGGTETQYF
TGTGCCACCAGCAGAGGAGAAGGCGGGACAGAGACCCAGTACTTC
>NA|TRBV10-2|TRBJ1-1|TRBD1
CASRTKPGQPMNTEAFF
TGCGCCAGCAGAACAAAACCGGGACAGCCCATGAACACTGAAGCTTTCTTT
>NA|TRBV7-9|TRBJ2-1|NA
CASSSTLYNEQFF
TGTGCCAGCAGCTCGACTCTCTACAATGAGCAGTTCTTC
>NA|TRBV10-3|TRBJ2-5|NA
CAISLSEMETQYF
TGTGCCATCAGTCTGAGTGAGATGGAGACCCAGTACTTC
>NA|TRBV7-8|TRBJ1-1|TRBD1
CASSLTGDEAFF
TGTGCCAGCAGCCTTACAGGGGACGAAGCTTTCTTT
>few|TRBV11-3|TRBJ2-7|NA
CASSLEPGSEQYF
TGTGCCAGCAGCTTAGAGCCGGGGAGCGAGCAGTACTTC
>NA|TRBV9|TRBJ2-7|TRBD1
CASSPPGTGGSQQYF
TGTGCCAGCAGCCCCCCCGGGACAGGGGGCTCCCAGCAGTACTTC
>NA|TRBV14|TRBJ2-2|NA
CASSQVWSGELFF
TGTGCCAGCAGCCAAGTTTGGAGCGGGGAGCTGTTTTTT
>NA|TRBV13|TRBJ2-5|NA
CASSQGGHRLQETQYF
TGTGCCAGCAGCCAAGGGGGGCACAGATTACAAGAGACCCAGTACTTC
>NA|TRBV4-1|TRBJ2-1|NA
CASSHEGLSSYNEQFF
TGCGCCAGCAGCCACGAAGGTCTTTCTTCCTACAATGAGCAGTTCTTC
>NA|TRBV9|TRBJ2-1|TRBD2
CASSPGTSVNNEQFF
TGTGCCAGCAGCCCCGGGACTAGCGTAAACAATGAGCAGTTCTTC
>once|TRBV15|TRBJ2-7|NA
CATSRENQWDEQYF
TGTGCCACCAGCAGAGAGAACCAATGGGACGAGCAGTACTTC
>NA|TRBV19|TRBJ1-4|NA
CASSISGFNEKLFF
TGTGCCAGTAGTATTTCGGGGTTTAATGAAAAACTGTTTTTT
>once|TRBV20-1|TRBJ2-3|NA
CSARWSDTQYF
TGCAGTGCTAGATGGTCAGATACGCAGTATTTT
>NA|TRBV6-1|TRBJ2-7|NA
CASRRGVGEQYF
TGTGCCAGCAGGCGGGGCGTCGGCGAGCAGTACTTC
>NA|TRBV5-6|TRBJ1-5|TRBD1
CASSLGAGGGPQHF
TGTGCCAGCAGCTTAGGGGCAGGGGGAGGGCCCCAGCATTTT
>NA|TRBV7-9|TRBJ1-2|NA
CASSDLGASTAYGYTF
TGTGCCAGCAGCGACCTCGGGGCCAGTACAGCTTATGGCTACACCTTC
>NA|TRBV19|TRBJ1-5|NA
CASSTSLTSNQPQHF
TGTGCCAGTAGTACCTCGTTGACTAGCAATCAGCCCCAGCATTTT
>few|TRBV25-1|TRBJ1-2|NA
CASYGAVGYGYTF
TGTGCCAGTTACGGGGCCGTCGGCTATGGCTACACCTTC
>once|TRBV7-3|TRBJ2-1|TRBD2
CASSLTGLAGETYNEQFF
TGTGCCAGCAGCTTAACCGGGCTAGCGGGAGAAACCTACAATGAGCAGTTCTTC
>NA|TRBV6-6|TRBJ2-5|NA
CASSYLARETQYF
TGTGCCAGCAGTTACCTAGCGCGAGAGACCCAGTACTTC
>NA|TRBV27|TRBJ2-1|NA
CASYPSWSNNEQFF
TGTGCCAGCTACCCCTCATGGTCGAACAATGAGCAGTTCTTC
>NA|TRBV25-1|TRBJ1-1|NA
CASSATGLSEAFF
TGTGCCAGCAGCGCCACAGGGTTATCTGAAGCTTTCTTT
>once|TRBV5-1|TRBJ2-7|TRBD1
CASSLTRTGPYEQYF
TGCGCCAGCAGCTTGACTCGGACAGGGCCCTACGAGCAGTACTTC
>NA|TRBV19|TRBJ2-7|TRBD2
CASLGGGEQYF
TGTGCCAGCTTGGGCGGGGGCGAGCAGTACTTC
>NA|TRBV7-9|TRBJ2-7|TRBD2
CASSLSGRAPFEQYF
TGTGCCAGCAGCCTCAGCGGGAGGGCTCCTTTTGAGCAGTACTTC
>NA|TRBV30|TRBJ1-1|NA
CAWGDSAAFF
TGTGCCTGGGGAGATAGCGCTGCTTTCTTT
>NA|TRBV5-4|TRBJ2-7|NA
CASSLRGVNEQYF
TGTGCCAGCAGCTTGCGGGGTGTGAACGAGCAGTACTTC
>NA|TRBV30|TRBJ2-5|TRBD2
CAWSVSSGRTQYF
TGTGCCTGGAGTGTTAGTAGCGGGAGGACCCAGTACTTC